The TCR beta chain described here comes from a study of T cell responses to AZD1222 COVID-19 vaccine (dated by TCRdb to the early 2020s). With regard to the full study: AZD1222 recipients whose second dose came at about 4 weeks and those whose second dose came at about 12 weeks were combined into one group, since spike-specific TCR depth and breadth did not differ between the two schedules. Enrollment into the trials was organized by age into subgroups of 18-55, 56-69 and 70-plus years, and those subgroups contained roughly 140, 27 and 60 TCR-sequenced participants, respectively. A total of 233 trial participants underwent TCR sequencing, of whom under 220 had received two doses of AZD1222 and 26 had received two doses of the MenACWY control vaccine. Points the paper makes about the study in general: Spike-specific TCR breadth and depth rose significantly after two AZD1222 doses compared with day 0 and with MenACWY recipients. Vaccine-associated CD4 TCRs spanned the whole spike protein, with dominant responses in regions 160-218 and 743-854. Conclusions about previously exposed vaccinees are limited because only 5 or 6 AZD1222 recipients were SARS-CoV-2 seropositive at baseline. Participants were mostly white British and included more females than males, and it was suggested by the authors that clonal diversity may have been underestimated. Epitopes outside the regions mutated in the B.1.351 and B.1.1.7 variants were reportedly recognized by nearly half of the unique spike-specific TCRs. Because no samples from the day 14 peak response were available, repertoires could be characterized only after the peak T cell response. In the small 56-69-year group, the increase in depth fell short of significance, most likely because of low power.

At the junction V is shortened by 6 bases and J by 4 bases, with 9 bases in between. The germline V gene supplies CDR1 KGHSH and CDR2 LQKENI. Measured from the cysteine to the phenylalanine, the CDR3 is 12 residues long. CDR3 DNA only is kept here, 36 bases in frame from base 1. The CDR3 regions of human TCRbeta chains were analyzed by immunosequencing. The paper's processing steps were these. Repertoire TCRs were checked for matches against a reference library of SARS-CoV-2-specific TCRs that had been generated using the MIRA antigen-specificity platform. Breadth was defined as the fraction of unique TCRs that were SARS-CoV-2-associated, and depth was defined as the fraction of total T cells that were SARS-CoV-2-associated. Using the MIRA data, every spike-specific TCR was mapped to the spike region that the TCR reacted to and assigned to either a CD4 or a CD8 class. Log10-transformed breadth and depth values were compared by one-way ANOVA with Sidak's multiple comparisons tests. Here the immuneACCESS table is served through TCRdb, limited to in-frame sequences with V and J called. Missing clones are a known gap in these copies; in checked studies unresolved V genes cover under half, and the rest lacks a known reason. The V and J calls and clone size are taken from that table; D and trimming were inferred from the DNA. For this sample there are about 140,000 clones; just over 85% appear just once. The ten most abundant clones make up about 3% of the sample.

Read against the paper, the sample's time point label means: baseline before first vaccination. Vaccinee samples were obtained from the UK trials COV001 and COV002, which included a single-blind randomized controlled phase 2/3 trial of AZD1222 (ChAdOx1 nCoV-19) in healthy adults. For TCRbeta chain sequencing, PBMC samples from trial participants were taken at day 0 and at day 28 after the second dose. For this clone: Its antigen target is currently unknown. Base qualities are not recorded, but no much larger clone differs from it by a single base.

The sample was peripheral blood, taken on day 0 of AZD1222 vaccination. The sequence was collected from an adult in good health. The chain couples TRBV18 to TRBJ1-2; no D gene is confidently identified. In nucleotides, the sequence is TGTGCCAGCTCTCCAGACACCTATGGCTACACCTTC. This gives the protein CASSPDTYGYTF.